The rows below give T cell receptor beta chains drawn from one sample of a study of CD8 T cells in Susac syndrome. TCRdb called the immunoSEQ multiplex PCR reads again in MiXCR, with one record for every CDR3 protein. The sample carries about 300,000 distinct CDR3 sequences, 70% to 90% recorded once. Sample: CD8+ T cells from PBMCs. Every receptor here comes from a human donor with multiple sclerosis. Both conserved end residues are part of each CDR3. A D gene is named only where the DNA matches it firmly. Clone size, where shown, is once, few, many, or a class for clones that have expanded.

J	V	size	D	CDR3	DNA
TRBJ1-5	TRBV28	NA	NA	CASSFEDRTSNQPQHF	TGTGCCAGCAGTTTTGAGGACCGCACCTCCAATCAGCCCCAGCATTTT
TRBJ2-7	TRBV25-1	NA	TRBD1	CASSEYQDRGGEQYF	TGTGCCAGCAGTGAATATCAGGACAGGGGCGGTGAGCAGTACTTC
TRBJ2-1	TRBV23-1	NA	NA	CASSRIPGGRWYNEQFF	TGCGCCAGCAGTCGAATCCCGGGGGGCCGTTGGTACAATGAGCAGTTCTTC
TRBJ1-1	TRBV20-1	NA	NA	CSAPQTMNTEAFF	TGCAGTGCTCCCCAAACAATGAACACTGAAGCTTTCTTT
TRBJ2-1	TRBV18	NA	NA	CASSPPIGAEQFF	TGTGCCAGCTCACCACCTATCGGCGCCGAGCAGTTCTTC
TRBJ1-1	TRBV23-1	once	NA	CASSQQGRNTEAFF	TGCGCCAGCAGTCAACAGGGTAGGAACACTGAAGCTTTCTTT
TRBJ2-1	TRBV30	NA	TRBD2	CAWRGGGPLTSYNEQFF	TGTGCCTGGAGGGGGGGAGGGCCTCTCACTTCCTACAATGAGCAGTTCTTC
TRBJ2-7	TRBV7-8	NA	NA	CASSSPGRYEQYF	TGTGCCAGCAGCTCCCCCGGGCGCTACGAGCAGTACTTC
TRBJ2-3	TRBV20-1	NA	NA	CSAGASQGTDTQYF	TGCAGTGCTGGGGCCTCACAAGGGACAGATACGCAGTATTTT
TRBJ2-7	TRBV4-3	NA	TRBD2	CASSPAGAAYYEQYF	TGCGCCAGCAGCCCAGCGGGGGCCGCATACTACGAGCAGTACTTC
TRBJ2-6	TRBV18	once	NA	CASPDSSGANVLTF	TGTGCCAGCCCCGACAGTTCTGGGGCCAACGTCCTGACTTTC
TRBJ2-6	TRBV4-3	NA	TRBD2	CASNKPGGVGANVLTF	TGCGCCAGCAACAAACCCGGGGGGGTAGGGGCCAACGTCCTGACTTTC
TRBJ2-5	TRBV4-1	NA	NA	CASSQVKFSGTQYF	TGCGCCAGCAGCCAAGTGAAATTTAGTGGGACCCAGTACTTC
TRBJ1-2	TRBV4-1	NA	NA	CASSQAPRDGYTF	TGCGCCAGCAGCCAAGCGCCCAGGGATGGCTACACCTTC
TRBJ1-2	TRBV6-5	NA	NA	CASSYGGDAGGGYTF	TGTGCCAGCAGTTACGGGGGGGACGCCGGTGGTGGCTACACCTTC
TRBJ2-2	TRBV5-8	NA	NA	CASSLKQGEFTGELFF	TGTGCCAGCAGCTTGAAGCAAGGGGAATTCACCGGGGAGCTGTTTTTT
TRBJ2-1	TRBV11-1	NA	NA	CASSFISSNNEQFF	TGTGCCAGCAGCTTTATTTCCTCCAACAATGAGCAGTTCTTC
TRBJ2-7	TRBV30	NA	NA	CAWEEGPYEQYF	TGTGCCTGGGAAGAGGGCCCCTACGAGCAGTACTTC
TRBJ2-1	TRBV19	NA	TRBD1	CASSRLADRLYNEQFF	TGTGCCAGTAGTCGGCTGGCGGACAGGCTCTACAATGAGCAGTTCTTC
TRBJ1-2	TRBV20-1	NA	TRBD1	CSARGSRQGQQGYTF	TGCAGTGCTAGAGGCTCTCGACAGGGGCAACAGGGCTACACCTTC
TRBJ2-7	TRBV20-1	NA	NA	CSAIGGSENEQYF	TGCAGTGCTATCGGTGGTAGTGAGAACGAGCAGTACTTC
TRBJ1-2	TRBV10-3	NA	NA	CAINRATGDPNYGYTF	TGTGCCATCAACCGAGCGACAGGAGATCCTAACTATGGCTACACCTTC
TRBJ2-2	TRBV12-5	NA	TRBD1	CASGLVPGQGTGELFF	TGTGCTAGTGGTTTGGTCCCGGGACAGGGGACCGGGGAGCTGTTTTTT
TRBJ2-1	TRBV7-6	NA	TRBD2	CASRPTSGRGDEQFF	TGTGCCAGCAGACCAACTAGCGGGAGAGGGGATGAGCAGTTCTTC
TRBJ2-4	TRBV19	NA	NA	CASSIVTSLMNIQYF	TGTGCCAGTAGTATCGTGACTAGTCTTATGAACATTCAGTACTTC
TRBJ2-7	TRBV12-3/TRBV12-4	NA	TRBD1	CASSFTRQGRNEQYF	TGTGCCAGCAGTTTTACCCGACAGGGTAGAAACGAGCAGTACTTC
TRBJ2-3	TRBV28	NA	NA	CASSLFVRLGSTDTQYF	TGTGCCAGCAGTTTATTCGTGCGCCTTGGGAGCACAGATACGCAGTATTTT
TRBJ1-2	TRBV7-9	NA	NA	CASSLPRVGAHGYTF	TGTGCCAGCAGCTTACCTCGCGTGGGGGCCCATGGCTACACCTTC
TRBJ2-1	TRBV3-1	NA	NA	CASSQDLGLARNEQFF	TGTGCCAGCAGCCAAGATCTAGGGCTAGCGAGGAATGAGCAGTTCTTC
TRBJ2-1	TRBV12-5	NA	NA	CASGLIGVNEQFF	TGTGCTAGTGGTTTGATCGGGGTAAATGAGCAGTTCTTC
TRBJ1-3	TRBV10-3	NA	NA	CAIRTRNSGNTIYF	TGTGCCATCAGGACCAGGAACTCTGGAAACACCATATATTTT
TRBJ2-7	TRBV19	once	NA	CASSIGAGLSYEQYF	TGTGCCAGTAGTATAGGGGCAGGACTGTCCTACGAGCAGTACTTC
TRBJ2-1	TRBV20-1	NA	NA	CSAGGSEYNEQFF	TGCAGTGCTGGGGGTAGCGAGTACAATGAGCAGTTCTTC
TRBJ1-2	TRBV6-5	NA	NA	CASSFLTGTKNYGYTF	TGTGCCAGCAGTTTCCTAACCGGGACAAAAAACTATGGCTACACCTTC
TRBJ2-7	TRBV6-1	NA	NA	CASSNRDLGSYEQYF	TGTGCCAGCAGTAACCGGGACTTAGGCTCCTACGAGCAGTACTTC
TRBJ2-5	TRBV7-8	once	NA	CASSPFGVSETQYF	TGTGCCAGCAGCCCCTTTGGAGTTTCGGAGACCCAGTACTTC
TRBJ1-1	TRBV30	once	NA	CAWSVGPNTEAFF	TGTGCCTGGAGTGTTGGGCCGAACACTGAAGCTTTCTTT
TRBJ2-1	TRBV15	NA	NA	CATSRTGQDPFYNEQFF	TGTGCCACCAGCCGCACAGGGCAGGACCCTTTCTACAATGAGCAGTTCTTC
TRBJ1-2	TRBV6-4	NA	NA	CASSDKNDHRRGYTF	TGTGCCAGCAGCGATAAGAACGATCACCGACGCGGCTACACCTTC
TRBJ1-2	TRBV20-1	NA	NA	CSARDYRASRRGGYTF	TGCAGTGCTAGAGATTATCGGGCTAGCCGCCGGGGTGGCTACACCTTC
TRBJ2-5	TRBV20-1	few	TRBD2	CSANSGTSERETQYF	TGCAGTGCTAATTCCGGGACTAGCGAGCGGGAGACCCAGTACTTC
TRBJ2-7	TRBV19	NA	TRBD1	CASSIAGTGISSYEQYF	TGTGCCAGTAGTATAGCCGGGACAGGGATAAGCTCCTACGAGCAGTACTTC